The 20 T cell receptor beta chains given below trace back to one sample, sequenced in a study of regulatory T cells in long-lasting Graves disease. According to the study, TCR beta libraries were built with iRepertoire HTBI primers and CDR3-region Arm-PCR. A single record per CDR3 protein comes from TCRdb applying MiXCR to the multiplex PCR reads. The repertoire holds roughly 300,000 distinct CDR3 sequences, 15% to 20% seen once, with 25% to 30% in the top ten. Time point here: persistent/refractory GD, antithyroid drugs over 5 years with positive TRAb. PBMC-extracted RNA yielded the TCR library. This specimen was peripheral blood mononuclear cells (PBMCs), taken when the disease was refractory, from a patient treated with antithyroid drugs. All receptors come from a female donor with Graves disease.

This clonotype has a handful of counts. The V gene is TRBV4-1, the J gene TRBJ2-7; 7 bases line up with TRBD1. CDR1 and CDR2 (germline): MGHRA, YSYEKL. J lost 5 bases, V lost 2 bases, and 3 bases had no gene match. This CDR3 contains 13 residues. This CDR3 reads CASSQRGLDEQYF. In DNA form, the CDR3 reads TGCGCCAGCAGCCAAAGGGGGCTCGACGAGCAGTACTTC.

The CDR3 bases are TGTGCCAGCAGCGCCGGTGCGACCGGCACAGATACGCAGTATTTT. Protein product: CASSAGATGTDTQYF. V gene TRBV5-4 combines with J gene TRBJ2-3; D unclear. V shed 4 bases and J shed 1 base, with 13 bases lying between them. CDR1 is SGHNT, CDR2 YYREEE, per germline (reference sequence). The CDR3 is made up of 15 amino acids.

This clonotype was seen a few times. The chain joins TRBV6-1 to TRBJ1-1; D is perhaps TRBD1 (5 bases). The ends were cut back, 8 bases at V and 4 bases at J, with 14 bases in the middle. Germline loops: CDR1 MNHNS, CDR2 SASEGT. The CDR3 is made up of 13 amino acids. The CDR3 region has the DNA TGTGCCAGCCGGTCGACAGTAGGCACTGAAGCTTTCTTT. This codes for CASRSTVGTEAFF.

This clonotype was detected a few times. This sequence joins TRBV6-5 and TRBJ2-7; D perhaps matches TRBD1 (5 bases). Germline-derived CDR1 and CDR2 are MNHEY and SVGAGI. The CDR3 runs 17 residues. Trimming took 2 bases from V and 0 from J, leaving 17 bases between them. The CDR3 is CASSYGPVTALSYEQYF. In DNA, the CDR3 is TGTGCCAGCAGTTACGGCCCGGTGACAGCTCTCTCCTACGAGCAGTACTTC.

The chain uses TRBV29-1 and TRBJ1-5; D might be TRBD1 (5 bases). Looked up from germline, CDR1 is SQVTM and CDR2 is ANQGSEA. The V gene lost 7 bases and the J gene lost 4 bases, with 11 bases spanning the gap. The CDR3 runs to 12 residues. The CDR3: CSAGGGNQPQHF. The CDR3 DNA reads as TGCAGCGCCGGGGGGGGGAATCAGCCCCAGCATTTT.

This clonotype turned up a few times. The chain recombines TRBV2 with TRBJ2-1, with D perhaps TRBD2 (5 bases). The CDR3 totals 15 residues. Trimming stripped 8 bases from V and 6 bases from J, with 20 bases between. In germline, CDR1 is SNHLY, CDR2 FYNNEI. This chain's CDR3 is CASLEVLVNCNEQFF. CDR3 nucleotides: TGTGCCAGCTTAGAGGTACTAGTCAACTGCAATGAGCAGTTCTTC.

About this clonotype itself: Relative to the germline gene, one junction end is altered; a read error may explain this. The J gene is TRBJ1-6, the V gene TRBV6-5, with 8 bases identical to TRBD1. This CDR3 is 17 amino acids long. Germline V gene data show CDR1 as MNHEY and CDR2 as SVGAGI. As DNA, the CDR3 is TGTACCAGCAGTTACTCCCTTCAGGGGGCAGAGAATTCACCCCACCACTTT. Its translation is CTSSYSLQGAENSPHHF.

This clonotype was seen ten or more times. The chain links TRBV6-5 to TRBJ2-5; 9 positions match TRBD2. The junction had 13 bases not matched to a gene; V was cut back by 3 bases and J by 5 bases. CDR1 MNHEY and CDR2 SVGAGI come from the germline V gene. The CDR3 covers 17 residues. CDR3 nucleotide sequence: TGTGCCAGCAGTTATGGGCTAGCGGGGATCTCCCGGGAGACCCAGTACTTC. Its protein product is CASSYGLAGISRETQYF.

At least ten counts were recorded for this clonotype. This chain connects TRBV2 to TRBJ1-6; 7 bases fit TRBD1. This CDR3 has 14 amino acids. In germline, CDR1 is SNHLY, CDR2 FYNNEI. V lost 6 bases and J lost 5; bases outside the gene matches: 4. The CDR3 sequence: CASRETGNNSPLHF. DNA for the CDR3: TGTGCCAGCAGGGAGACAGGGAATAATTCACCCCTCCACTTT.

The chain has TRBV28 and TRBJ2-3; 8 bases are shared with TRBD2. Per germline, CDR1 MDHEN and CDR2 SYDVKM. The CDR3 has 15 amino acids. Losses at the gene ends were 5 bases for V and 3 bases for J; bases not matched to a gene: 7. CDR3: CASSNPGLVTDTQYF. The CDR3 region has the DNA TGTGCCAGCAGTAATCCGGGACTAGTGACAGATACGCAGTATTTT.

This clonotype was detected ten times or more. The chain couples TRBV27 to TRBJ2-7, with TRBD1 identical over 8 bases. The trim removed 6 bases at V and 0 bases at J, leaving 4 bases unmatched. The CDR3 is 14 residues long. The germline V gene encodes CDR1 MNHEY and CDR2 SMNVEV (reference sequence). CDR3: CASRTGTGSYEQYF. Here the CDR3 DNA reads TGTGCCAGCAGAACCGGGACAGGCTCCTACGAGCAGTACTTC.

This clonotype was picked up one time. J is TRBJ2-5 and V is TRBV12-3 or TRBV12-4; D call uncertain. The V and J ends lost 7 bases and 2 bases respectively, with 11 bases between them. The CDR3 length is 13 residues. Here the CDR3 reads CASMERLQETQYF. CDR3 nucleotides: TGTGCCAGCATGGAACGGCTGCAAGAGACCCAGTACTTC.

Only a few counts were recorded for this clonotype. The chain carries TRBV7-2 and TRBJ1-2; no reliable D call. V was trimmed by 2 bases and J by 7 bases, leaving 8 bases between them. The CDR3 runs 12 residues. CDR1 and CDR2 (germline): SGHTA, FQGNSA. CDR3 coding DNA: TGTGCCAGCAGCTTACTGACTGGTGGCTACACCTTC. It yields the protein CASSLLTGGYTF.

This clonotype was detected a few times. V and J are TRBV4-1 and TRBJ2-1; tentative D call: TRBD1 (5 bases). The CDR3 is 13 residues long. Germline loops: CDR1 MGHRA, CDR2 YSYEKL. V dropped 0 bases and J dropped 15 bases, with 15 bases sitting between them. CDR3 nucleotide sequence: TGCGCCAGCAGCCAAGAAGGGGCAGGGATTTTGTTCTTC. Its translation: CASSQEGAGILFF.

This clonotype came up a few times. This chain joins TRBV18 and TRBJ2-2; TRBD2 aligns across 7 bases. CDR1 and CDR2 from the germline V gene are KGHSH and LQKENI. J lost 6 bases, V lost 8 bases, and 6 bases had no gene match. The CDR3 runs to 13 residues. The DNA of the CDR3 is TGTGCCAGCCGCCAAACTAGCGCCGGGGAGCTGTTTTTT. Residues: CASRQTSAGELFF. The complete variable domain, with remaining parts taken from reference TRBV18 and TRBJ2-2, reads NAGVMQNPRHLVRRRGQEARLRCSPMKGHSHVYWYRQLPEEGLKFMVYLQKENIIDESGMPKERFSAEFPKEGPSILRIQQVVRGDSAAYFCASRQTSAGELFFGEGSRLTVL.

This clonotype has just a few counts. The rearrangement links TRBV5-1 to TRBJ2-1; 12 bases match TRBD2. V gave up 7 bases and J gave up 4 bases; unmatched junction bases: 0. CDR1 and CDR2 from the germline V gene are SGHRS and YFSETQ. This CDR3 has 13 residues. The CDR3 DNA is TGCGCCAGCGGACTAGCGGGATACAATGAGCAGTTCTTC. It specifies CASGLAGYNEQFF. Based on the CDR3 plus reference TRBV5-1 and TRBJ2-1, the full variable domain is KAGVTQTPRYLIKTRGQQVTLSCSPISGHRSVSWYQQTPGQGLQFLFEYFSETQRNKGNFPGRFSGRQFSNSRSEMNVSTLELGDSALYLCASGLAGYNEQFFGPGTRLTVL.

This clonotype was picked up many times. This sequence joins TRBV24-1 and TRBJ1-2; unclear D gene. V was shortened by 4 bases and J by 4 bases, with 12 bases between the two germline ends. The CDR3 length is 14 residues. CDR1 KGHDR and CDR2 SFDVKD come from the germline V gene. The CDR3 nucleotides read TGTGCCACCAGTGAAAATTATCCGGGCTATGGCTACACCTTC. Protein sequence: CATSENYPGYGYTF.

This clonotype was counted at least ten times. This sequence joins TRBV30 and TRBJ1-5, with D hard to call. The CDR3 spans 12 residues. Germline V gives CDR1 GTSNPN, CDR2 SVGIG (reference sequence). Trimming left V 4 bases short and J 9 bases short, with 13 bases between. CDR3 sequence reads: CAWKSLGLPQHF. CDR3 sequence (DNA): TGTGCCTGGAAAAGTCTCGGGCTGCCCCAGCATTTT.

The V call is TRBV3-1, the J call TRBJ2-6; 7 bases map to TRBD1. The CDR3 is 16 amino acids. From germline, CDR1 is LGHDT and CDR2 YNNKEL (reference sequence). Trimming removed 1 base from V and 2 bases from J; junction bases left unmatched: 2. DNA for the CDR3: TGTGCCAGCAGCCAAGGGGGACAGACTGGGGCCAACGTCCTGACTTTC. Translated: CASSQGGQTGANVLTF.

The chain uses TRBV19 and TRBJ2-1; 10 nucleotides agree with TRBD2. The CDR3 sequence is 17 residues long. Trimming took 5 bases from V and 0 from J; bases not matched to a gene: 7. CDR1 and CDR2 from the germline V gene are LNHDA and SQIVND (reference sequence). CDR3 residues: CASSWGSGGSSYNEQFF. The CDR3 bases are TGTGCCAGTAGTTGGGGTAGCGGGGGGAGCTCCTACAATGAGCAGTTCTTC.